A single sample gave rise to the 30 T cell receptor beta chains below, sequenced in a study of shared clonotypes between healthy human individuals. Cells designated naive CD8 were CD45RO-negative and were positively selected for CCR7, with terminally differentiated effector memory CD45RA+ cells excluded. Sequencing used immunoSEQ multiplex PCR; TCRdb keeps in-frame clones, though not all of them. This sample has approximately 590,000 clones, with over 95% found just once. Sequenced input: naive CD8+ T cells sorted from blood. The receptors derive from a woman aged 30 to 39 in good health.

The chain has TRBV27 and TRBJ2-1; D might be TRBD1 (5 bases). Trimming left V 7 bases short and J 7 bases short, with 20 bases between. The germline gives CDR1 MNHEY, CDR2 SMNVEV (reference sequence). This CDR3 is built from 15 residues. The CDR3 nucleotides read TGTGCCAGCACCATGACCAGGGCAAAAAGGAATGAGCAGTTCTTC. This codes for CASTMTRAKRNEQFF.

The chain links TRBV27 to TRBJ2-7, with TRBD2 matching 7 bases. The CDR3 spans 13 residues. Losses at the gene ends were 6 bases for V and 7 bases for J; bases not matched to a gene: 9. Germline V gene data show CDR1 as MNHEY and CDR2 as SMNVEV (reference sequence). The CDR3 loop reads CASRWAGVEEQYF. DNA of the CDR3: TGTGCCAGCAGGTGGGCGGGAGTGGAAGAGCAGTACTTC.

J is TRBJ2-4 and V is TRBV21-1; the D call TRBD1 from the table was never checked on the DNA. TRBV21-1 is designated a pseudogene. This CDR3 is built from 19 residues. CDR3 nucleotides: TGTGCCAGCAGCAAAGATGTCAGGGGGAAGGCGTGTGCCAAAAACATTCAGTACTTC. It translates to CASSKDVRGKACAKNIQYF.

V gene TRBV6-1 combines with J gene TRBJ1-5, with D unclear. CDR3 length: 16 amino acids. Trimming shortened V by 2 bases and J by 4 bases, and 15 bases separated the two germline ends. Germline V gene lookup returns CDR1 MNHNS and CDR2 SASEGT. CDR3 in amino acids: CASSENPLGLNQPQHF. The CDR3 DNA follows: TGTGCCAGCAGTGAAAACCCCCTCGGGTTGAATCAGCCCCAGCATTTT.

The CDR3 region is CASSPAVNQPQHF. The CDR3, as DNA: TGCGCCAGCAGCCCGGCAGTCAATCAGCCCCAGCATTTT. The chain has TRBV5-1 and TRBJ1-5; D is undetermined. Between the trimmed V and J ends, which lost 4 bases and 3 bases, there was a span of 8 bases. Germline loops: CDR1 SGHRS, CDR2 YFSETQ. The length of the CDR3 is 13 residues.

The genes are TRBV28 and TRBJ2-5, with 7 bases that match TRBD2. V trimming: 5 bases; J trimming: 8 bases; junction bases outside the gene matches: 8. The germline V gene has CDR1 MDHEN and CDR2 SYDVKM. This CDR3 comprises 13 residues. The CDR3 protein is CASSHPSGSTQYF. The CDR3 DNA is TGTGCCAGCAGTCACCCTAGCGGATCAACCCAGTACTTC.

The rearrangement joins TRBV12-5 to TRBJ1-1; D gene ambiguous. This CDR3 contains 17 residues. Germline-derived CDR1 and CDR2 are LGHNT and FRNRAP. Trimming pared 0 bases from V and 2 bases from J, leaving 16 bases between. The CDR3 spells CASGLVRGNTINTEAFF. The DNA for the CDR3 is TGTGCTAGTGGTTTGGTACGAGGCAACACGATAAACACTGAAGCTTTCTTT.

The chain couples TRBV6-1 to TRBJ1-5; D is undetermined. CDR1 is MNHNS, CDR2 SASEGT, per germline. CDR3 length equals 16 residues. Deletions cut 2 bases from V and 5 bases from J, with 16 bases between. The CDR3 DNA reads TGTGCCAGCAGTGAATTTCGCTTGACGGGTCATCAGCCCCAGCATTTT. It translates to CASSEFRLTGHQPQHF.

The chain recombines TRBV27 with TRBJ2-1; the D is unclear. CDR1 and CDR2 from the germline V gene are MNHEY and SMNVEV (reference sequence). The CDR3 spans 15 residues. V was clipped by 4 bases and J by 0 bases, with 10 bases between them. For the CDR3, the DNA is TGTGCCAGCAGTTCGTCTGCTTACTCCTACAATGAGCAGTTCTTC. Protein product: CASSSSAYSYNEQFF.

This chain joins TRBV11-3 and TRBJ1-1; D call uncertain. CDR3 length: 14 amino acids. V was trimmed by 5 bases and J by 1 base, leaving 11 bases between them. From germline, CDR1 is SGHNT and CDR2 YENEEA. In DNA, the CDR3 is TGTGCCAGCAGCGAAGGGTTCTGGAACACTGAAGCTTTCTTT. Its protein product is CASSEGFWNTEAFF.

J is TRBJ1-3 and V is TRBV29-1, with TRBD1 matching over 7 bases. The CDR3 length is 14 residues. Germline V gene data show CDR1 as SQVTM and CDR2 as ANQGSEA. Germline trimming cut 3 bases from V and 2 bases from J; bases unmatched to any gene: 4. The CDR3 protein is CSVDSQGAGNTIYF. Written as DNA, the CDR3 is TGCAGCGTTGATTCCCAGGGGGCTGGAAACACCATATATTTT.

This clone was detected only once. The chain joins TRBV6-1 to TRBJ2-2; D unclear. V was clipped by 6 bases and J by 7 bases, with 12 bases between them. Germline CDR1 and CDR2: MNHNS and SASEGT. This CDR3 is 13 amino acids long. CDR3 DNA sequence: TGTGCCAGCAGCGGCAAGGGCAGCGGGGAGCTGTTTTTT. Translation: CASSGKGSGELFF.

V usage is TRBV28 and J usage is TRBJ2-7; D is unclear. Trimming removed 5 bases from V and 3 bases from J, with 11 bases in between. Germline V gene data show CDR1 as MDHEN and CDR2 as SYDVKM. The CDR3 runs to 13 residues. CDR3 in amino acids: CASSPGRIYEQYF. In nucleotides, the CDR3 is TGTGCCAGCAGTCCTGGACGGATCTACGAGCAGTACTTC. The full variable domain, with the rest looked up from reference TRBV28 and TRBJ2-7, is DVKVTQSSRYLVKRTGEKVFLECVQDMDHENMFWYRQDPGLGLRLIYFSYDVKMKEKGDIPEGYSVSREKKERFSLILESASTNQTSMYLCASSPGRIYEQYFGPGTRLTVT.

The chain links TRBV19 to TRBJ2-7, with D perhaps being TRBD1 or TRBD2 (6 bases each). Germline-derived CDR1 and CDR2 are LNHDA and SQIVND (reference sequence). The V end lost 6 bases, the J end lost 2 bases, and 17 bases lay between the germline ends. The CDR3 extends over 15 amino acids. The CDR3 DNA reads as TGTGCCAGTAGCCCACTCCAGGGGACTCCCTACGAGCAGTACTTC. This codes for CASSPLQGTPYEQYF.

The chain's CDR3 is CASSPDFNNEQFF. DNA of the CDR3: TGTGCCAGCTCACCGGACTTTAACAATGAGCAGTTCTTC. This chain connects TRBV18 to TRBJ2-1; D possibly corresponds to TRBD2 (5 bases). V was trimmed by 3 bases and J by 5 bases, leaving 8 bases between them. From germline, CDR1 is KGHSH and CDR2 LQKENI. CDR3 size: 13 residues.

The rearrangement links TRBV29-1 to TRBJ2-3; D remains ambiguous. CDR1 is SQVTM, CDR2 ANQGSEA, per germline. Trimming stripped 0 bases from V and 1 base from J, with 2 bases between. This CDR3 region has 12 residues. CDR3 residues: CSVEDRTDTQYF. The CDR3 DNA reads TGCAGCGTTGAAGATCGCACAGATACGCAGTATTTT.

This chain connects TRBV19 to TRBJ2-6; D perhaps matches TRBD1 (7 bases). Trimming removed 5 bases from V and 0 bases from J, with 17 bases in between. CDR3 length: 18 residues. The germline V gene has CDR1 LNHDA and CDR2 SQIVND (reference sequence). This CDR3 is CASSRRDSLRSGANVLTF. CDR3 DNA: TGTGCCAGTAGTCGGCGGGACAGCCTCCGCTCTGGGGCCAACGTCCTGACTTTC.

The chain links TRBV11-2 to TRBJ2-1; 7 nucleotides agree with TRBD2. Germline values: CDR1 SGHAT, CDR2 FQNNGV. The V gene end was trimmed by 1 base and the J gene end by 10 bases; junction bases not matched to a gene: 7. The CDR3 has 14 residues. This CDR3 is CASSLVGGTREQFF. CDR3 in DNA: TGTGCCAGCAGCTTAGTGGGGGGGACGAGAGAGCAGTTCTTC.

V and J are TRBV4-1 and TRBJ2-3; D remains unclear. Trimming left V 4 bases short and J 4 bases short, with 9 bases between. CDR1 and CDR2 (germline): MGHRA, YSYEKL. CDR3 length: 13 amino acids. The CDR3 nucleotides are TGCGCCAGCAGCCTCGAAGGCTCAGATACGCAGTATTTT. Amino acids: CASSLEGSDTQYF.

The V gene is TRBV6-5, the J gene TRBJ1-2; tentatively, D is TRBD1 (5 bases). The CDR3 loop spans 13 amino acids. From germline, CDR1 is MNHEY and CDR2 SVGAGI. Trimming shortened V by 7 bases and J by 4 bases, and 13 bases separated the two germline ends. CDR3: CASTQGGIYGYTF. The CDR3 region has the DNA TGTGCCAGCACCCAGGGCGGAATCTATGGCTACACCTTC.

This chain joins TRBV28 and TRBJ1-3, with a weak D call TRBD1 (6 bases). The ends were cut back, 4 bases at V and 3 bases at J, with 19 bases in the middle. CDR3 length: 17 residues. Germline assignment: CDR1 MDHEN and CDR2 SYDVKM. Written as DNA, the CDR3 is TGTGCCAGCAGTTCTATATATGCCCAAGGGGGTGGAAACACCATATATTTT. This translates into CASSSIYAQGGGNTIYF.

The chain joins TRBV19 to TRBJ2-7; 7 positions match TRBD2. CDR3 length equals 16 residues. The germline gives CDR1 LNHDA, CDR2 SQIVND (reference sequence). Trimming at V came to 1 base and at J to 0 bases, leaving 6 bases not matched to a gene. In nucleotides, the CDR3 is TGTGCCAGTAGTATAGTCCCGGGACTATCCTCCTACGAGCAGTACTTC. It is translated as CASSIVPGLSSYEQYF.

This rearrangement joins TRBV30 to TRBJ2-1, with D uncertain. Between the trimmed V and J ends, which lost 0 bases and 6 bases, there was a span of 6 bases. This CDR3 comprises 12 residues. Per the germline V gene, CDR1 is GTSNPN and CDR2 is SVGIG (reference sequence). This chain's CDR3 is CAWSVDRNEQFF. Here the CDR3 DNA reads TGTGCCTGGAGTGTAGACCGCAATGAGCAGTTCTTC.

The chain combines TRBV6-1 with TRBJ2-2; TRBD2 might be the D (5 bases). Looked up from germline, CDR1 is MNHNS and CDR2 is SASEGT. V was trimmed by 1 base and J by 3 bases, leaving 12 bases between them. CDR3 length: 16 amino acids. CDR3 nucleotide sequence: TGTGCCAGCAGTGAAGTCGCAGGAGGATACACCGGGGAGCTGTTTTTT. Its translation: CASSEVAGGYTGELFF.

V is TRBV29-1 and J is TRBJ2-7; 8 bases match TRBD1. This CDR3 region has 11 residues. Germline V CDR1 and CDR2: SQVTM, ANQGSEA. The ends lost 8 bases at V and 6 bases at J; junction bases unmatched: 6. CDR3 protein: CSTGQGREQYF. Written as DNA, the CDR3 is TGCAGCACCGGACAGGGACGCGAGCAGTACTTC.

This chain's CDR3 is CASEGRGYGYTF. CDR3 coding DNA: TGTGCCAGCGAAGGACGGGGATATGGCTACACCTTC. The chain couples TRBV6-1 to TRBJ1-2; unclear D gene. Germline V CDR1 and CDR2: MNHNS, SASEGT. V was cut by 8 bases and J by 5 bases, with 12 bases left in between. The CDR3 length is 12 residues.

This chain connects TRBV27 to TRBJ2-7; 15 bases line up with TRBD2. J gave up 7 bases and V 6 bases, and 7 bases lay outside the gene matches. In germline, CDR1 is MNHEY, CDR2 SMNVEV (reference sequence). The CDR3 covers 15 residues. The CDR3 loop is CASSPGTSGRKEQYF. The CDR3 DNA is TGTGCCAGCAGCCCCGGGACTAGCGGGAGGAAGGAGCAGTACTTC.

For this clone: Other DNA variants within this sample encode the same CDR3. The V gene is TRBV7-9, the J gene TRBJ1-1; D is possibly TRBD1 (5 bases). Germline values: CDR1 SEHNR, CDR2 FQNEAQ (reference sequence). V was shortened by 3 bases and J by 0 bases, with 11 bases between the two germline ends. The CDR3 is made up of 15 amino acids. The CDR3 reads CASSLAGPMNTEAFF. The DNA for the CDR3 is TGTGCCAGCAGCTTGGCAGGGCCTATGAACACTGAAGCTTTCTTT.

J is TRBJ1-1 and V is TRBV5-6, with TRBD1 as a possible D gene (5 bases). CDR3 length equals 15 residues. Trimming cost V 0 bases and J 4 bases, with 13 bases left between them. Germline V gene sequence: CDR1 SGHDT, CDR2 YYEEEE. The CDR3 nucleotides are TGTGCCAGCAGCTTGGAAATGGAGGGGCCCACTGAAGCTTTCTTT. It specifies CASSLEMEGPTEAFF.

The V gene is TRBV5-1, the J gene TRBJ2-7; D possibly corresponds to TRBD2 (6 bases). The V end lost 0 bases, the J end lost 0 bases, and 13 bases lay between the germline ends. CDR3 length: 16 residues. The V gene's germline CDR1 is SGHRS and CDR2 YFSETQ. The CDR3: CASSLVLASFSYEQYF. The CDR3 DNA reads TGCGCCAGCAGCTTGGTACTAGCCTCTTTCTCCTACGAGCAGTACTTC.